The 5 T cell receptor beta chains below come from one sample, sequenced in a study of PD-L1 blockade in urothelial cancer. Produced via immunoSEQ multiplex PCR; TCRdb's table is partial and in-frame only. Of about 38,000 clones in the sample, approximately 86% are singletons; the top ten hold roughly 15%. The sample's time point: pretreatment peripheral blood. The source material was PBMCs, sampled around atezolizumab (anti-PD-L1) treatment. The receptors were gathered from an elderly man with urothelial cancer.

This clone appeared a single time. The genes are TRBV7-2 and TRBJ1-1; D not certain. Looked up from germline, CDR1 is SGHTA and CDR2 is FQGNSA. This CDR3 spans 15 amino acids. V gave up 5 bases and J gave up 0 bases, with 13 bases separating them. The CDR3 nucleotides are TGTGCCAGCAGCCAAACCGGGGAGTTGAACACTGAAGCTTTCTTT. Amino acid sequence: CASSQTGELNTEAFF.

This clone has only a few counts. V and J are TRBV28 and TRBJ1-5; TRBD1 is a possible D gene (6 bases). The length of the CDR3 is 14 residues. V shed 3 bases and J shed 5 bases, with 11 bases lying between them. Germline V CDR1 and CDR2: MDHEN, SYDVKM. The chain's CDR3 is CASSFGQSYQPQHF. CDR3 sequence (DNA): TGTGCCAGCAGTTTTGGACAGTCTTATCAGCCCCAGCATTTT.

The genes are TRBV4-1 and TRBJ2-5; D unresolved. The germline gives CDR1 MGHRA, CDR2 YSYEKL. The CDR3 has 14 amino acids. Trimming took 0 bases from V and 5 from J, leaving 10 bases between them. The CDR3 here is CASSQDINSETQYF. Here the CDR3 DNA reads TGCGCCAGCAGCCAAGACATCAATAGTGAGACCCAGTACTTC.

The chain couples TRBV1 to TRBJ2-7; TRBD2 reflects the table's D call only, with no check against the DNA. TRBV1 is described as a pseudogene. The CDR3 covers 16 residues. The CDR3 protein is CTSSHRTSVETYEQYF. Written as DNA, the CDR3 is TGCACCAGCAGCCACAGGACTAGCGTCGAAACCTACGAGCAGTACTTC.

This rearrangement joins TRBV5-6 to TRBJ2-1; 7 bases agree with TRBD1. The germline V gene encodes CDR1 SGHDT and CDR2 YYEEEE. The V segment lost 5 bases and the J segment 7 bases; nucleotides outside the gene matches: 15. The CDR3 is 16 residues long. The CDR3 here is CASSIPMRQGRNEQFF. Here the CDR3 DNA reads TGTGCCAGCAGTATACCGATGAGACAGGGCCGAAATGAGCAGTTCTTC.